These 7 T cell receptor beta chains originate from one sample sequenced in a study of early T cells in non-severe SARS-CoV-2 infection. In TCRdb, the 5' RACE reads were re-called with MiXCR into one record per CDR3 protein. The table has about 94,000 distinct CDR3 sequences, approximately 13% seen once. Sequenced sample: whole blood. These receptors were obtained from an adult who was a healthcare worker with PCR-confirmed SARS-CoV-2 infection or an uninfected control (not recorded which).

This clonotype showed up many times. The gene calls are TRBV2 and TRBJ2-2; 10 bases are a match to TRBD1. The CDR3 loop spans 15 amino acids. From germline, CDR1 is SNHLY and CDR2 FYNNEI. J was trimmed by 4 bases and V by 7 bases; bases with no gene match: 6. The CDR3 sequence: CASTWDRGVTGELFF. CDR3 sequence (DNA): TGTGCCAGCACCTGGGACAGGGGAGTCACCGGGGAGCTGTTTTTT.

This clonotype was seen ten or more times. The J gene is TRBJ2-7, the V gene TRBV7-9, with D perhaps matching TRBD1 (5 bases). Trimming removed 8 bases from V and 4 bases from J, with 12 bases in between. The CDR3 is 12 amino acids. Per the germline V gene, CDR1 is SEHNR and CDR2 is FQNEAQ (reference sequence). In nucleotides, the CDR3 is TGTGCCAGCTCCCAGGGTTCATACGAGCAGTACTTC. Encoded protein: CASSQGSYEQYF.

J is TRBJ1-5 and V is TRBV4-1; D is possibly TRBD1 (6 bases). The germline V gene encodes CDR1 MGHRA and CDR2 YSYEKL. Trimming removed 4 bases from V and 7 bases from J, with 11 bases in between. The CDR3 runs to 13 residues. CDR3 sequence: CASSPEQGQPQHF. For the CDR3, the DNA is TGCGCCAGCAGCCCCGAACAGGGCCAGCCCCAGCATTTT.

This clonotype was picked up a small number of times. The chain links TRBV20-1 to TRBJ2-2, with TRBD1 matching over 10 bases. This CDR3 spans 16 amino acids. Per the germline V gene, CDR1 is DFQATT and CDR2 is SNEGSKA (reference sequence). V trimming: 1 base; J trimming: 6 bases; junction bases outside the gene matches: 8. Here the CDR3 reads CSARGGDRGRPGELFF. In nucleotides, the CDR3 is TGCAGTGCTAGAGGGGGAGACAGGGGGCGACCCGGGGAGCTGTTTTTT.

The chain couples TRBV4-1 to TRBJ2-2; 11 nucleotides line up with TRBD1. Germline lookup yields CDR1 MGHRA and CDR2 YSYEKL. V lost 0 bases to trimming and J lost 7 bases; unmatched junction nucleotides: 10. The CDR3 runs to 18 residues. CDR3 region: CASSQDHLGQGANGELFF. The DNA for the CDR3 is TGCGCCAGCAGCCAAGATCACCTCGGACAGGGGGCGAACGGGGAGCTGTTTTTT.

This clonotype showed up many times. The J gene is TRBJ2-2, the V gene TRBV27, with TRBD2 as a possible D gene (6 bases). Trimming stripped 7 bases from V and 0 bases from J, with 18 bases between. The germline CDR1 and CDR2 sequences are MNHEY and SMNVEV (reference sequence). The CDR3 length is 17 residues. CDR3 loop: CASIPTLWGANTGELFF. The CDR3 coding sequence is TGTGCCAGCATTCCCACCCTTTGGGGGGCGAACACCGGGGAGCTGTTTTTT.

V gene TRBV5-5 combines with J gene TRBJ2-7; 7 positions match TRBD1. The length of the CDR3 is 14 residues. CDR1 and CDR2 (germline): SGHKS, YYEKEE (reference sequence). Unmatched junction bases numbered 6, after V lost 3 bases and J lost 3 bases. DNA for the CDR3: TGTGCCAGCAGCTACGGACAGGCCTTCTACGAGCAGTACTTC. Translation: CASSYGQAFYEQYF.